This entry features one T cell receptor (beta chain) sequence. Sequenced by immunoSEQ multiplex PCR; TCRdb stores in-frame clones only, minus some. The data show around 280,000 clones, with approximately 86% seen just once and about 2.2% held by the top ten. Per germline, CDR1 SQVTM and CDR2 ANQGSEA. CDR3 length equals 14 residues. Trimming stripped 4 bases from V and 7 bases from J, with 16 bases between. These data are taken from a study of blood T cell repertoires in COVID-19. As for the study in general: The samples span acute and convalescent COVID-19 from the United States, Italy and Spain.

This chain connects TRBV29-1 to TRBJ2-2; tentatively, D is TRBD2 (7 bases). Input material: peripheral blood. The receptor comes from a woman aged 45-60 years who had recovered from COVID-19. The DNA of the CDR3 is TGCAGCGTTGTTTTCGGGGGGCAGGACGGGGAGCTGTTTTTT. Translated: CSVVFGGQDGELFF.